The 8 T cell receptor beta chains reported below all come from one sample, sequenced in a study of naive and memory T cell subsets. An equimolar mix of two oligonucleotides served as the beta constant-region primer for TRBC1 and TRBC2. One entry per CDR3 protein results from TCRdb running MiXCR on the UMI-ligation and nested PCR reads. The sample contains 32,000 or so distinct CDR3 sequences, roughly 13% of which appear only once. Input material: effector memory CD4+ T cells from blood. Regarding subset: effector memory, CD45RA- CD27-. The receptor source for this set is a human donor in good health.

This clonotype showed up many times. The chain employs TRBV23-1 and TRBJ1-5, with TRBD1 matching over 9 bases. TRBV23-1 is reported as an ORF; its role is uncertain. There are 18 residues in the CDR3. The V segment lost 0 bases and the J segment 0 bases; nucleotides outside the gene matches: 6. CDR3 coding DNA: TGCGCCAGCAGTCAATCGGGGACAGGGAGGGATAGCAATCAGCCCCAGCATTTT. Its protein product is CASSQSGTGRDSNQPQHF.

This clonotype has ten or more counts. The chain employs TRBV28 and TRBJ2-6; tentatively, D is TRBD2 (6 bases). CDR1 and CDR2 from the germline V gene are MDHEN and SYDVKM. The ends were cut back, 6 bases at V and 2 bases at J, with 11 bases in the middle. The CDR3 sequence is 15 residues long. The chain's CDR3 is CASSQGGPGANVLTF. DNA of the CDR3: TGTGCCAGCAGCCAGGGAGGCCCTGGGGCCAACGTCCTGACTTTC.

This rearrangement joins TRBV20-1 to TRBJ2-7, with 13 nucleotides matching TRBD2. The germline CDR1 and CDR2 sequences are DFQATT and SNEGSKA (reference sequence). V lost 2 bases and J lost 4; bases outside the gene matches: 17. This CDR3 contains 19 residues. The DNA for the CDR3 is TGCAGTGCTAGACCAAAACTAGCGGGAGGGCCATTAACTCGTTACGAGCAGTACTTC. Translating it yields CSARPKLAGGPLTRYEQYF.

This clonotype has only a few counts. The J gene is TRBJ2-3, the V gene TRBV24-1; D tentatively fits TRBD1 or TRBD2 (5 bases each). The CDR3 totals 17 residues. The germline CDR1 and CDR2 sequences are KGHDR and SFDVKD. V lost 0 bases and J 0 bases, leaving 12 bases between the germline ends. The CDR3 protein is CATSDLKDGASTDTQYF. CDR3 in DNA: TGTGCCACCAGTGATTTGAAAGACGGGGCTAGCACAGATACGCAGTATTTT.

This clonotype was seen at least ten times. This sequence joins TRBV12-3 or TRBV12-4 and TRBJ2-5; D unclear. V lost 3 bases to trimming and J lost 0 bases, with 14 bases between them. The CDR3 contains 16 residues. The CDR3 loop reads CASSFNSARYQETQYF. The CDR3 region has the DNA TGTGCCAGCAGTTTTAATTCTGCAAGGTACCAAGAGACCCAGTACTTC.

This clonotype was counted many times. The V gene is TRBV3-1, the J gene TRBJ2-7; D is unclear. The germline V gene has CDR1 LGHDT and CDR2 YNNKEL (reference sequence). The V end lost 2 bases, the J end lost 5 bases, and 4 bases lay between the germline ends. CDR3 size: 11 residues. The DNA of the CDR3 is TGTGCCAGCAGCCAAAGTAACGAGCAGTACTTC. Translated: CASSQSNEQYF.

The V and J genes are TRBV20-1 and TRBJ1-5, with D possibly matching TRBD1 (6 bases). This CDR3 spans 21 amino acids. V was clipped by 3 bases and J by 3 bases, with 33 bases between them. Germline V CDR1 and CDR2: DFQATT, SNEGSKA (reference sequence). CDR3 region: CSARGGQVLNQRQVLNQPQHF. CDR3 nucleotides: TGCAGTGCTAGGGGGGGGCAGGTACTCAATCAGCGGCAGGTACTCAATCAGCCCCAGCATTTT.

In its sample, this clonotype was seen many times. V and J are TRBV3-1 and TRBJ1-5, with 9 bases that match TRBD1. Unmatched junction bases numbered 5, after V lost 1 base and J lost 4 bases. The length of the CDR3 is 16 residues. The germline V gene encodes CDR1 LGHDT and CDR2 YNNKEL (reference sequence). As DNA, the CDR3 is TGTGCCAGCAGCCAAGGGACAGGGGCCTTGAATCAGCCCCAGCATTTT. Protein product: CASSQGTGALNQPQHF.